A selection of T cell receptor beta chains follows, all from one sample in a study of cytomegalovirus exposure and HLA in healthy donors. Libraries were prepared by immunoSEQ multiplex PCR; TCRdb keeps only in-frame clonotypes and omits some of them. There are about 110,000 clones in the sample; under 85% occur only once, and more than 2.5% lies in the top ten. Sample: PBMCs. These receptors all come from a woman under 30 in good health and CMV-seronegative. Both conserved end residues are part of each CDR3. Fields, in order: V gene, J gene, clone size, CDR3 protein. Size is omitted from some rows. Given values are once, few, many or a class for expanded clones.

TRBV9	TRBJ1-1	.	CASNLGGGLGTEAFF
TRBV4-2	TRBJ2-7	.	CASSQAAQGSYEQYF
TRBV9	TRBJ2-7	once	CASSPGHLSPYEQYF
TRBV6-5	TRBJ2-1	once	CASSYTNTGSDEQFF
TRBV7-8	TRBJ1-5	few	CASSLVTGPQPQHF
TRBV7-8	TRBJ1-5	few	CASSLERRTGENQPQHF
TRBV4-1	TRBJ1-3	few	CASSQEARGSGNTIYF
TRBV21-1	TRBJ1-1	.	CASSKGQMNTEAFF
TRBV11-2	TRBJ2-5	.	CASSLSSGGAETQYF
TRBV7-8	TRBJ2-2	few	CASSSQSLLLGAGELFF
TRBV5-4	TRBJ2-7	.	CASSSGLRSYEQYF
TRBV9	TRBJ2-1	.	CASSPFPSSNEQFF
TRBV29-1	TRBJ2-7	.	CSVETGGITYEQYF
TRBV6-6	TRBJ1-5	.	CASSPGGDQPQHF
TRBV7-9	TRBJ1-6	few	CASSLLGQGNSPLHF
TRBV27	TRBJ1-1	.	CASSQALYRGNTEAFF
TRBV7-9	TRBJ1-1	.	CASSSVEAFF
TRBV28	TRBJ2-7	.	CASSHDRVSEQYF
TRBV9	TRBJ2-7	.	CASSASQGSYEQYF
TRBV6-1	TRBJ1-6	.	CASSVFGGNSPLHF
TRBV6-5	TRBJ1-6	.	CASSSPGTGYSPLHF
TRBV7-6	TRBJ1-2	few	CASSSGQLTHGYTF
TRBV9	TRBJ2-5	once	CASSARPMDSTFQETQYF
TRBV9	TRBJ2-3	.	CASSVEDRGGADTQYF
TRBV7-8	TRBJ2-1	.	CASSPLRSYNEQFF
TRBV29-1	TRBJ2-1	.	CSADRDIDPNEQFF
TRBV27	TRBJ2-1	.	CASSLWGGGRSNYNEQFF
TRBV30	TRBJ2-1	.	CALGSYNEQFF